The T cell receptor beta chain under discussion was sequenced for a study of blood T cell repertoires in COVID-19. TCRdb's copy holds only in-frame clones and misses some; the assay was immunoSEQ multiplex PCR. This sample has about 140,000 clones; about 87% occur once, and the top ten carry approximately 11%. The CDR3 is 16 amino acids. Germline CDR1 reads MRHNA; CDR2 reads SNTAGT. V lost 3 bases to trimming and J lost 1 base, with 13 bases between them. This chain connects TRBV6-4 to TRBJ1-5; TRBD1 might be the D (6 bases). The receptor's source is a woman aged 80 or over with acute or convalescent COVID-19. Sequenced sample: peripheral blood. The CDR3 is CASSESQGGSNQPQHF. CDR3 nucleotides: TGTGCCAGCAGTGAATCACAGGGAGGGAGCAATCAGCCCCAGCATTTT.